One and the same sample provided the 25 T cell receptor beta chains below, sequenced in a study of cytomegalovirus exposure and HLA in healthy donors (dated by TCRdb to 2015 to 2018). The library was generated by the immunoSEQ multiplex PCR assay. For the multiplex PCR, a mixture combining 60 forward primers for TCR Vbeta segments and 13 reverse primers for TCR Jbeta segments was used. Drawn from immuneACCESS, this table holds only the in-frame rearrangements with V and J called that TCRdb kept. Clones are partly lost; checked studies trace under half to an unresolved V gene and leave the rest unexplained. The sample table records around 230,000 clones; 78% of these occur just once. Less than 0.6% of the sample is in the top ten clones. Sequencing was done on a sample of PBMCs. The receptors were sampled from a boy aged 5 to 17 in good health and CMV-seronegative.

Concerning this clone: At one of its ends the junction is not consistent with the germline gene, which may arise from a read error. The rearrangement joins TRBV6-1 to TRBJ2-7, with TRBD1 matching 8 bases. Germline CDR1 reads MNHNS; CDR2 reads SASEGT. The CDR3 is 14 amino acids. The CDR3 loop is CASSTRDRYCVMDF. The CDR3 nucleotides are TGTGCCAGCAGCACCCGGGACAGGTACTGCGTAATGGACTTC.

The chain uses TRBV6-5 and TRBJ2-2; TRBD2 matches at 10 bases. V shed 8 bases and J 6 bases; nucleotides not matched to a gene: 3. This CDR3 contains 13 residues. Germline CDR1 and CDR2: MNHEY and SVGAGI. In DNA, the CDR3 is TGTGCCAGCTCTCTAGCGGGAGCCGGGGAGCTGTTTTTT. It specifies CASSLAGAGELFF.

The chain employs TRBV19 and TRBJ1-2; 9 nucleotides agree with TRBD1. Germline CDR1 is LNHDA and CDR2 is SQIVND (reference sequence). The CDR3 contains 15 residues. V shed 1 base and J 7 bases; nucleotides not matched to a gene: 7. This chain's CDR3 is CASSIVQQGAGGYTF. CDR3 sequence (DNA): TGTGCCAGTAGTATAGTCCAACAGGGGGCAGGTGGCTACACCTTC. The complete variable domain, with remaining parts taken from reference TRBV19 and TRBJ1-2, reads DGGITQSPKYLFRKEGQNVTLSCEQNLNHDAMYWYRQDPGQGLRLIYYSQIVNDFQKGDIAEGYSVSREKKESFPLTVTSAQKNPTAFYLCASSIVQQGAGGYTFGSGTRLTVV.

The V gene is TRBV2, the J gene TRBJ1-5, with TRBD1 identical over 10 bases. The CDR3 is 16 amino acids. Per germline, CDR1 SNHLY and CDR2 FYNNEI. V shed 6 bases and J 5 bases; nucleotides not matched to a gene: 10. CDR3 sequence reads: CASRHRDRGRYQPQHF. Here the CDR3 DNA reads TGTGCCAGCAGACACCGGGACAGGGGTAGGTATCAGCCCCAGCATTTT.

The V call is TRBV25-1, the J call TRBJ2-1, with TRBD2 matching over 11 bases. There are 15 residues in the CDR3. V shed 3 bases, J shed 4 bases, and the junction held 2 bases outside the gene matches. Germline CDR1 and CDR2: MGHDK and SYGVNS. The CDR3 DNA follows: TGTGCCAGCAGTGATCCTAGCGGGAGGTACAATGAGCAGTTCTTC. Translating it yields CASSDPSGRYNEQFF.

The CDR3 region is CASRDGTGMVQPQHF. The CDR3 coding sequence is TGTGCCAGCCGCGATGGGACAGGGATGGTCCAGCCCCAGCATTTT. This rearrangement joins TRBV6-1 to TRBJ1-5, with 9 bases fitting TRBD1. Germline CDR1 reads MNHNS; CDR2 reads SASEGT. Losses at the gene ends were 8 bases for V and 7 bases for J; bases not matched to a gene: 12. The CDR3 is made up of 15 amino acids.

DNA of the CDR3: TGTGCCAGCAGTGCTAGGGGTAGTTGGTCAGCTTATAGCAATCAGCCCCAGCATTTT. Its protein product is CASSARGSWSAYSNQPQHF. The chain has TRBV2 and TRBJ1-5; TRBD1 is a possible D gene (5 bases). Germline V lookup: CDR1 SNHLY, CDR2 FYNNEI. Between the trimmed V and J ends, which lost 4 bases and 0 bases, there was a span of 22 bases. The CDR3 sequence is 19 residues long.

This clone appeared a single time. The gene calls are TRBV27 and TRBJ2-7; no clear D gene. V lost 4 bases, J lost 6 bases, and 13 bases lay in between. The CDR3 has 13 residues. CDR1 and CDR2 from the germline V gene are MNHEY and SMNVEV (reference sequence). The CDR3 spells CASSWSLRSEQYF. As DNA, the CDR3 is TGTGCCAGCAGTTGGTCCCTGCGATCCGAGCAGTACTTC.

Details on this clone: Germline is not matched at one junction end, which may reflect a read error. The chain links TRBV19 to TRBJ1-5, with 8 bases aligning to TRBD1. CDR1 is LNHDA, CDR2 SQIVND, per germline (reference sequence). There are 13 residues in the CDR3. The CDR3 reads CVKGTGGHQPQHF. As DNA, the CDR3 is TGCGTAAAGGGAACAGGGGGTCATCAGCCCCAGCATTTT.

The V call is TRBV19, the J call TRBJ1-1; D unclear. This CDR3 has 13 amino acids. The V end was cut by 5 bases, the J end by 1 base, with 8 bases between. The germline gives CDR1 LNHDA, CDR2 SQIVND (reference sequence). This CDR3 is CASSLAANTEAFF. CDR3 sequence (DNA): TGTGCCAGTAGTTTGGCGGCGAACACTGAAGCTTTCTTT.

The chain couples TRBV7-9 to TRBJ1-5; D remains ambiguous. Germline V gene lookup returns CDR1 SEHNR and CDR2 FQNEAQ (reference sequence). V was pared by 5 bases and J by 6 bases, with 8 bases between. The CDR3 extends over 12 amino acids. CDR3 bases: TGTGCCAGCAGCAGCACGGGTCAGCCCCAGCATTTT. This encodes CASSSTGQPQHF.

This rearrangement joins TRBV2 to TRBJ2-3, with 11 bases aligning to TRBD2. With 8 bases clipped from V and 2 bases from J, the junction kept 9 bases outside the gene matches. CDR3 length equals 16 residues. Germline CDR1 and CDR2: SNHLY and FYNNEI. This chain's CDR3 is CASLLATSGNTDTQYF. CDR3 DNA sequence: TGTGCCAGCTTACTTGCGACTAGCGGGAACACAGATACGCAGTATTTT.

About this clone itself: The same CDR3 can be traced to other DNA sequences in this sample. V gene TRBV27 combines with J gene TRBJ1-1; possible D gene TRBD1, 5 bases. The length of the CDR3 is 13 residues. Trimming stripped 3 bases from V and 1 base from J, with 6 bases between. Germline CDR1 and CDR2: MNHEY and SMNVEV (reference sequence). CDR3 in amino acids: CASSFQGNTEAFF. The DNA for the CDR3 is TGTGCCAGCAGTTTTCAGGGGAACACTGAAGCTTTCTTT.

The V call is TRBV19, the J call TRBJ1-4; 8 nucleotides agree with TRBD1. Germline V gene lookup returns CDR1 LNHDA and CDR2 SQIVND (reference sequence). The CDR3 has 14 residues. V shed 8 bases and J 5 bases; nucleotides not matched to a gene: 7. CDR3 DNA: TGTGCCAGTGGAGAACAGGGGGTAAATGAAAAACTGTTTTTT. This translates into CASGEQGVNEKLFF.

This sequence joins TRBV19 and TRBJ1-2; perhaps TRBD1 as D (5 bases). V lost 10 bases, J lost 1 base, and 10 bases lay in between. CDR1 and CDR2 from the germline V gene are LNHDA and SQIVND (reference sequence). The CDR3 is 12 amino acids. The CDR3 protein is CATKTDNYGYTF. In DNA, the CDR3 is TGTGCCACCAAGACAGATAACTATGGCTACACCTTC.

The CDR3 bases are TGTGCCTGGAGTCCAGTGAACACTGAAGCTTTCTTT. Residues: CAWSPVNTEAFF. The rearrangement links TRBV30 to TRBJ1-1; D not certain. The V end was cut by 2 bases, the J end by 0 bases, with 4 bases between. Per the germline V gene, CDR1 is GTSNPN and CDR2 is SVGIG (reference sequence). This CDR3 is 12 amino acids long.

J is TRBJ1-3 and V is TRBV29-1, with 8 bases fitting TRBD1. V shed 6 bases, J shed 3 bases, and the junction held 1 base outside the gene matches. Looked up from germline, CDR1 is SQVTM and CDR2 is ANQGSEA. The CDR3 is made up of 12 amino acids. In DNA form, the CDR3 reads TGCAGCGTGGGGACAGGTGGAAACACCATATATTTT. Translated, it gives CSVGTGGNTIYF. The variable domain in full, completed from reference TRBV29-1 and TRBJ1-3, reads SAVISQKPSRDICQRGTSLTIQCQVDSQVTMMFWYRQQPGQSLTLIATANQGSEATYESGFVIDKFPISRPNLTFSTLTVSNMSPEDSSIYLCSVGTGGNTIYFGEGSWLTVV.

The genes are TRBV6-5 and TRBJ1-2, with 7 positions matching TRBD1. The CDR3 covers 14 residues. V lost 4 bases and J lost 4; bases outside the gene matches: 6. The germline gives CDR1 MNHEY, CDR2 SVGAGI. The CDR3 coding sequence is TGTGCCAGCAGTTCTACGACAGGGACCTATGGCTACACCTTC. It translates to CASSSTTGTYGYTF.

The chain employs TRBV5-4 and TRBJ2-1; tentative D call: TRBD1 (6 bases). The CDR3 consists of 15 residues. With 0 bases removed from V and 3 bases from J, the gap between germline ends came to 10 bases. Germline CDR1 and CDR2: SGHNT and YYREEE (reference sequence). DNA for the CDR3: TGTGCCAGCAGCTTGGATAGGGGGAACTACAATGAGCAGTTCTTC. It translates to CASSLDRGNYNEQFF.

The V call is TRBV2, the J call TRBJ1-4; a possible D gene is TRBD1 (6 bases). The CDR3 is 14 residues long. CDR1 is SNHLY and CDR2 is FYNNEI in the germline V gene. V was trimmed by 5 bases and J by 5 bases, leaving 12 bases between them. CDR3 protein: CASSRQVPNEKLFF. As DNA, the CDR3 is TGTGCCAGCAGTAGACAGGTCCCGAATGAAAAACTGTTTTTT.

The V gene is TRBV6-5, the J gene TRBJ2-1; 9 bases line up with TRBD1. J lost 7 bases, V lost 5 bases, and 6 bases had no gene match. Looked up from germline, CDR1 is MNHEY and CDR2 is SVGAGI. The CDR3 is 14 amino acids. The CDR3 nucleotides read TGTGCCAGCAGTCTTGGGACAGGGAGGAATGAGCAGTTCTTC. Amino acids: CASSLGTGRNEQFF.

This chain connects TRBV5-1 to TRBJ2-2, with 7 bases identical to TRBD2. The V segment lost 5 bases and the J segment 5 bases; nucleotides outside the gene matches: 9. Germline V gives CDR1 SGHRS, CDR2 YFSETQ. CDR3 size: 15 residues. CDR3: CASSLTSLGTGELFF. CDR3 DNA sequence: TGCGCCAGCAGTTTGACTAGCCTGGGGACCGGGGAGCTGTTTTTT.

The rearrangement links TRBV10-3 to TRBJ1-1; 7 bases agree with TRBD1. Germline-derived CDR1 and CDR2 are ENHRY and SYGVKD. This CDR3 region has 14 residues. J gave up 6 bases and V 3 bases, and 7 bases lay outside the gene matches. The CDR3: CAISDGTGVAEAFF. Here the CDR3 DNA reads TGTGCCATCAGTGACGGAACAGGGGTGGCTGAAGCTTTCTTT.

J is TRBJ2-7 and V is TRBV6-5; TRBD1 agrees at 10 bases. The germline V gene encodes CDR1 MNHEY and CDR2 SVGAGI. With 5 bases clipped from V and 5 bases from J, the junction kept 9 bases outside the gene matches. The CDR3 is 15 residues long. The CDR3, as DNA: TGTGCCAGCAGTAGCCCGGGACAGGGGTGGGACGAGCAGTACTTC. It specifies CASSSPGQGWDEQYF.

The CDR3 DNA reads TGCGCCAGGTCCGCTGGGGACAGGGGGCTTAGAGACACCGGGGAGCTGTTTTTT. Its protein is CARSAGDRGLRDTGELFF. This chain joins TRBV5-1 and TRBJ2-2; 12 bases match TRBD1. In germline, CDR1 is SGHRS, CDR2 YFSETQ. This CDR3 has 18 amino acids. Losses at the gene ends were 8 bases for V and 3 bases for J; bases not matched to a gene: 14.